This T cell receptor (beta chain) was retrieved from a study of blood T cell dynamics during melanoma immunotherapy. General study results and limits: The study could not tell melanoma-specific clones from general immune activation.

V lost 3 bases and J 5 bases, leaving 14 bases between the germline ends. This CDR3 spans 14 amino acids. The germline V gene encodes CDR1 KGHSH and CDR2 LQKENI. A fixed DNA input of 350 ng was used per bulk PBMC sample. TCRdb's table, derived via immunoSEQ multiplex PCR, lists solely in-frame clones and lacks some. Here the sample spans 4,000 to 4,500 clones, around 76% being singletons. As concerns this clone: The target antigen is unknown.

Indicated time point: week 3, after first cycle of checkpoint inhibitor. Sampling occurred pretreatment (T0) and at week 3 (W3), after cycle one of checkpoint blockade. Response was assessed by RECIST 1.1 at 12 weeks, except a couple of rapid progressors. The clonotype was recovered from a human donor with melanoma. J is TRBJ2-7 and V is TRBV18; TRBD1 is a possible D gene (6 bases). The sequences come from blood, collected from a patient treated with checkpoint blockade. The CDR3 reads CASSPRAGDHEQYF. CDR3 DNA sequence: TGTGCCAGCTCACCTAGGGCAGGGGACCACGAGCAGTACTTC. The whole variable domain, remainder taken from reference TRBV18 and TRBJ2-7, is NAGVMQNPRHLVRRRGQEARLRCSPMKGHSHVYWYRQLPEEGLKFMVYLQKENIIDESGMPKERFSAEFPKEGPSILRIQQVVRGDSAAYFCASSPRAGDHEQYFGPGTRLTVT.